What follows are 9 T cell receptor beta chains derived from one specimen sequenced in a study of blood T cells in healthy people across ages. The use of a sample-barcoded 5' primer and a J-beta primer mix characterized a second PCR of roughly 7 to 11 cycles. Each CDR3 protein gets one entry after TCRdb re-called the 5' RACE reads with MiXCR. Among 550,000 to 800,000 distinct CDR3 sequences, about 30% were seen once, and the ten largest hold approximately 15%. The specimen sequenced was blood. These receptors were taken from a woman aged 80 or over in good health.

To note about this clonotype: This may stem from a read error, because a much larger clone lies one nucleotide away. The CDR3 loop is CAINLGQGKNSPLHF. The CDR3 DNA reads as TGTGCCATCAATTTAGGACAGGGGAAGAATTCACCCCTCCACTTT. This chain connects TRBV10-3 to TRBJ1-6; 9 bases align to TRBD1. The CDR3 has 15 residues. The J segment lost 7 bases and the V segment lost 7 bases, leaving 8 bases of the junction unmatched. The germline gives CDR1 ENHRY, CDR2 SYGVKD.

This clonotype was seen ten or more times. The chain recombines TRBV7-3 with TRBJ2-3; 13 bases match TRBD2. After removal of 5 bases from V and 6 bases from J, the junction contained 8 bases not matched to a gene. Germline values: CDR1 SGHTA, CDR2 FQGTGA. The CDR3 extends over 16 amino acids. CDR3 bases: TGTGCCAGCAGCCAAGGGACTAGCGGGGCAAGTGATACGCAGTATTTT. It specifies CASSQGTSGASDTQYF. The full variable domain, in which reference TRBV7-3 and TRBJ2-3 provide the parts outside the CDR3, is GAGVSQTPSNKVTEKGKYVELRCDPISGHTALYWYRQSLGQGPEFLIYFQGTGAADDSGLPNDRFFAVRPEGSVSTLKIQRTERGDSAVYLCASSQGTSGASDTQYFGPGTRLTVL.

In the case of this clonotype: It may be a read error: a sequence one base away is much more abundant. The chain recombines TRBV5-1 with TRBJ2-7, with 8 bases fitting TRBD2. This CDR3 region has 15 residues. Germline lookup yields CDR1 SGHRS and CDR2 YFSETQ. The junction had 6 bases not matched to a gene; V was cut back by 1 base and J by 3 bases. The CDR3 DNA is TGCGCCAGCAGCTTGAGTGCGGGGGGAGGCTACGAGCAGTACTTC. This encodes CASSLSAGGGYEQYF.

This clonotype was seen repeatedly, ten times or more. The rearrangement uses TRBV7-2 and TRBJ1-1; D remains unclear. CDR1 SGHTA and CDR2 FQGNSA come from the germline V gene. This CDR3 has 13 residues. V was trimmed by 2 bases and J by 0 bases, leaving 4 bases between them. CDR3 region: CASSLLVNTEAFF. CDR3 in DNA: TGTGCCAGCAGCTTACTGGTGAACACTGAAGCTTTCTTT.

About this clonotype itself: A much more abundant neighbour one base away suggests this may be a read error. The chain joins TRBV5-1 to TRBJ2-7; 9 nucleotides align to TRBD1. This CDR3 is 15 amino acids long. Germline V gene data show CDR1 as SGHRS and CDR2 as YFSETQ. The V and J ends lost 3 bases and 10 bases, in that order; junction bases with no gene match: 14. The CDR3 loop is CASSSWDRALRTQYV. The CDR3, as DNA: TGCGCCAGCAGCTCCTGGGACAGGGCCCTCAGGACCCAGTACGTC.

This clonotype was seen many times. As DNA, the CDR3 is TGCAGTGCACAGGGGCTAGCGGGGGGCTACGAGCAGTACTTC. Translation: CSAQGLAGGYEQYF. V and J are TRBV20-1 and TRBJ2-7, with 11 bases aligning to TRBD2. Unmatched junction bases numbered 7, after V lost 6 bases and J lost 3 bases. CDR1 is DFQATT, CDR2 SNEGSKA, per germline (reference sequence). This CDR3 region has 14 residues.

V usage is TRBV7-9 and J usage is TRBJ2-3; either TRBD1 or TRBD2 may fit D (7 bases each). Germline lookup yields CDR1 SEHNR and CDR2 FQNEAQ (reference sequence). The CDR3 extends over 17 amino acids. V lost 5 bases to trimming and J lost 2 bases, with 20 bases between them. CDR3 loop: CASSLRGRGPNTDTQYF. CDR3 sequence (DNA): TGTGCCAGCAGCCTCCGAGGGAGGGGGCCTAACACAGATACGCAGTATTTT.

In this sample, this clonotype turned up once. Germline and junction disagree at one end, which may indicate a read error. This chain links TRBV9 with TRBJ2-3; no clear D. This CDR3 comprises 14 residues. Per the germline V gene, CDR1 is SGDLS and CDR2 is YYNGEE. CDR3 loop: CASSVQLGRDTRYF. CDR3 nucleotides: TGTGCCAGCAGCGTTCAACTGGGAAGGGATACGCGGTATTTT.

This clonotype was detected ten times or more. This chain links TRBV7-2 with TRBJ2-6; D unclear. Germline CDR1 SGHTA, CDR2 FQGNSA. This CDR3 has 16 residues. The germline V and J ends were trimmed by 0 bases and 0 bases, with 6 bases remaining between them. CDR3 DNA sequence: TGTGCCAGCAGCTTAGCGCCAGTCTCTGGGGCCAACGTCCTGACTTTC. This translates into CASSLAPVSGANVLTF. Full variable domain (remainder filled in from reference TRBV7-2 and TRBJ2-6): GAGVSQSPSNKVTEKGKDVELRCDPISGHTALYWYRQSLGQGLEFLIYFQGNSAPDKSGLPSDRFSAERTGGSVSTLTIQRTQQEDSAVYLCASSLAPVSGANVLTFGAGSRLTVL.